The 10 T cell receptor beta chains in this list originate from one sample, sequenced in a study of cytomegalovirus exposure and HLA in healthy donors. Assay: immunoSEQ multiplex PCR; the TCRdb copy retains only in-frame clones and omits some. The sample yields some 250,000 clones, 80% to 95% seen once. Sequencing was done on a sample of PBMCs. These receptors were obtained from a woman in her 30s in good health and CMV-seronegative.

The chain recombines TRBV28 with TRBJ2-2; D is uncertain. CDR3 size: 12 residues. CDR1 and CDR2 from the germline V gene are MDHEN and SYDVKM. V lost 8 bases to trimming and J lost 8 bases, with 12 bases between them. CDR3 protein: CASGPQLGELFF. In nucleotides, the CDR3 is TGTGCCAGCGGACCCCAGCTAGGGGAGCTGTTTTTT.

This chain uses TRBV27 with TRBJ2-2, with D unresolved. The length of the CDR3 is 16 residues. Between the trimmed V and J ends, which lost 5 bases and 2 bases, there was a span of 15 bases. The germline gives CDR1 MNHEY, CDR2 SMNVEV (reference sequence). CDR3 in amino acids: CASSPRRLSNTGELFF. DNA of the CDR3: TGTGCCAGCAGTCCCCGAAGGCTCTCCAACACCGGGGAGCTGTTTTTT.

The chain employs TRBV28 and TRBJ2-3; D perhaps matches TRBD2 (5 bases). Deletions cut 2 bases from V and 3 bases from J, with 12 bases between. The CDR3 extends over 15 amino acids. Germline V gene sequence: CDR1 MDHEN, CDR2 SYDVKM. CDR3 coding DNA: TGTGCCAGCAGTTTAATAGTCGGAGGAACAGATACGCAGTATTTT. Amino acids: CASSLIVGGTDTQYF.

This chain connects TRBV29-1 to TRBJ2-5, with D perhaps TRBD2 (5 bases). V gave up 4 bases and J gave up 5 bases, with 14 bases separating them. The CDR3 consists of 13 residues. Per the germline V gene, CDR1 is SQVTM and CDR2 is ANQGSEA. CDR3 in amino acids: CSVVLGAGETQYF. The CDR3 bases are TGCAGCGTTGTGCTGGGAGCCGGGGAGACCCAGTACTTC. Full variable domain (outside the CDR3, taken from reference TRBV29-1 and TRBJ2-5): SAVISQKPSRDICQRGTSLTIQCQVDSQVTMMFWYRQQPGQSLTLIATANQGSEATYESGFVIDKFPISRPNLTFSTLTVSNMSPEDSSIYLCSVVLGAGETQYFGPGTRLLVL.

The chain has TRBV4-1 and TRBJ2-7; D might be TRBD1 (6 bases). The germline V gene has CDR1 MGHRA and CDR2 YSYEKL. The CDR3 spans 14 residues. Deletions cut 1 base from V and 4 bases from J, with 11 bases between. CDR3: CASSQVRQAYEQYF. CDR3 bases: TGCGCCAGCAGCCAAGTCCGACAGGCTTACGAGCAGTACTTC.

This clone was seen only once. V usage is TRBV5-6 and J usage is TRBJ2-1; D remains unclear. V lost 0 bases, J lost 9 bases, and 7 bases lay in between. There are 12 residues in the CDR3. In germline, CDR1 is SGHDT, CDR2 YYEEEE. The CDR3 nucleotides are TGTGCCAGCAGCTTGGCTTCGGGTGAGCAGTTCTTC. Its protein product is CASSLASGEQFF.

The CDR3 loop reads CASSLAGSGYYEQYF. CDR3 nucleotide sequence: TGTGCCAGCAGCTTAGCGGGATCGGGGTACTACGAGCAGTACTTC. The rearrangement joins TRBV7-2 to TRBJ2-7, with a possible D match to TRBD2 (5 bases). The CDR3 length is 15 residues. V was clipped by 0 bases and J by 3 bases, with 12 bases between them. CDR1 is SGHTA, CDR2 FQGNSA, per germline.

This rearrangement joins TRBV7-3 to TRBJ2-5, with D perhaps TRBD2 (6 bases). The V gene's germline CDR1 is SGHTA and CDR2 FQGTGA. The CDR3 has 13 residues. Trimming stripped 2 bases from V and 4 bases from J, with 8 bases between. The CDR3 DNA sequence: TGTGCCAGCAGCTTAGGGGGGACAGAGACCCAGTACTTC. It yields the protein CASSLGGTETQYF.

The rearrangement uses TRBV29-1 and TRBJ2-5, with a weak D call TRBD1 (7 bases). Germline assignment: CDR1 SQVTM and CDR2 ANQGSEA. V lost 4 bases and J lost 0, with 9 bases in between. CDR3 length equals 13 residues. The CDR3: CSVGGTDQETQYF. In DNA, the CDR3 is TGCAGCGTTGGCGGGACAGACCAAGAGACCCAGTACTTC.

The chain uses TRBV6-6 and TRBJ2-3, with TRBD1 matching 8 bases. V lost 5 bases to trimming and J lost 5 bases; unmatched junction nucleotides: 0. The CDR3 consists of 12 residues. CDR1 and CDR2 from the germline V gene are MNHNY and SVGAGI (reference sequence). The CDR3 region is CASSTGGDTQYF. CDR3 nucleotide sequence: TGTGCCAGCAGTACAGGGGGAGATACGCAGTATTTT.